Below, 11 T cell receptor beta chains from the same sample are listed, as sequenced in a study of cytomegalovirus exposure and HLA in healthy donors. PCR involved 60 Vbeta and 13 Jbeta primers. Sequenced by immunoSEQ multiplex PCR; TCRdb stores in-frame clones only, minus some. This sample carries 180,000 or so clones, around three quarters of them seen once, and the ten largest clones take about 2.5%. The sample consisted of PBMCs. The receptors shown here come from a woman aged 25 to 45 in good health and CMV-seropositive.

This rearrangement joins TRBV28 to TRBJ2-1; no definite D call. V was shortened by 5 bases and J by 4 bases, with 9 bases between the two germline ends. Germline CDR1 reads MDHEN; CDR2 reads SYDVKM. This CDR3 is 13 amino acids long. The CDR3: CASSPSVYNEQFF. The CDR3 bases are TGTGCCAGCAGTCCCTCGGTATACAATGAGCAGTTCTTC.

The genes are TRBV18 and TRBJ1-1; TRBD1 aligns across 11 bases. CDR3 length: 16 amino acids. Unmatched junction bases numbered 5, after V lost 0 bases and J lost 5 bases. Germline CDR1 reads KGHSH; CDR2 reads LQKENI. CDR3 DNA: TGTGCCAGCTCACCACCGTCCGGGACAGGGGGGACTGAAGCTTTCTTT. Translated, it gives CASSPPSGTGGTEAFF.

This clone has only a few counts. V and J are TRBV20-1 and TRBJ2-1; D gene unclear. V shed 3 bases and J shed 8 bases, with 8 bases lying between them. Germline assignment: CDR1 DFQATT and CDR2 SNEGSKA (reference sequence). The length of the CDR3 is 11 residues. CDR3 sequence: CSASPADEQFF. In nucleotides, the CDR3 is TGCAGTGCTAGCCCCGCGGATGAGCAGTTCTTC.

V is TRBV19 and J is TRBJ2-5; possible D gene TRBD1, 5 bases. The V end lost 6 bases, the J end lost 2 bases, and 10 bases lay between the germline ends. The CDR3 length is 13 residues. From germline, CDR1 is LNHDA and CDR2 SQIVND (reference sequence). For the CDR3, the DNA is TGTGCCAGTAGCTCTCGGACACAAGAGACCCAGTACTTC. Translated: CASSSRTQETQYF.

The chain couples TRBV5-5 to TRBJ2-7; 7 positions match TRBD2. Germline trimming cut 6 bases from V and 3 bases from J; bases unmatched to any gene: 6. Per germline, CDR1 SGHKS and CDR2 YYEKEE (reference sequence). This CDR3 is 13 amino acids long. CDR3 nucleotide sequence: TGTGCCAGCACCGGGGGGAGAGACTACGAGCAGTACTTC. Protein product: CASTGGRDYEQYF.

This chain connects TRBV27 to TRBJ1-3; a possible D gene is TRBD1 (6 bases). Germline V gene data show CDR1 as MNHEY and CDR2 as SMNVEV (reference sequence). The CDR3 is 15 residues long. The V end lost 5 bases, the J end lost 0 bases, and 11 bases lay between the germline ends. The CDR3 protein is CASSATGSSGNTIYF. The CDR3 nucleotides are TGTGCCAGCAGTGCCACAGGGAGCTCTGGAAACACCATATATTTT.

This clone was detected a few times. The chain uses TRBV7-2 and TRBJ2-7; TRBD2 matches at 9 bases. The length of the CDR3 is 16 residues. CDR1 and CDR2 (germline): SGHTA, FQGNSA. With 2 bases clipped from V and 3 bases from J, the junction kept 8 bases outside the gene matches. CDR3 in amino acids: CASSLPTVAGDYEQYF. The CDR3 DNA reads TGTGCCAGCAGCTTACCGACCGTAGCGGGGGACTACGAGCAGTACTTC.

J is TRBJ2-1 and V is TRBV7-2; weak D call: TRBD1 (5 bases). Between the trimmed V and J ends, which lost 10 bases and 2 bases, there was a span of 12 bases. CDR1 and CDR2 from the germline V gene are SGHTA and FQGNSA. The length of the CDR3 is 13 residues. For the CDR3, the DNA is TGTGCCACTAGAGACAGCCCCTACAATGAGCAGTTCTTC. Translating gives CATRDSPYNEQFF.

This chain links TRBV7-2 with TRBJ1-5; TRBD1 agrees at 7 bases. Germline trimming cut 1 base from V and 4 bases from J; bases unmatched to any gene: 7. The CDR3 spans 16 residues. Germline V gives CDR1 SGHTA, CDR2 FQGNSA. In nucleotides, the CDR3 is TGTGCCAGCAGCTTAGAGACAGGGAGGTTAAATCAGCCCCAGCATTTT. Amino acid sequence: CASSLETGRLNQPQHF.

The genes are TRBV11-2 and TRBJ2-7; D is perhaps TRBD1 (6 bases). V gave up 5 bases and J gave up 1 base, with 12 bases separating them. This CDR3 is 14 amino acids long. Germline loops: CDR1 SGHAT, CDR2 FQNNGV. The CDR3 region has the DNA TGTGCCAGCAGCCCACGGACAGCTTCCTACGAGCAGTACTTC. Protein product: CASSPRTASYEQYF.

The chain carries TRBV7-2 and TRBJ1-5; the D gene is possibly TRBD1 (6 bases). The V and J ends lost 1 base and 6 bases respectively, with 13 bases between them. Looked up from germline, CDR1 is SGHTA and CDR2 is FQGNSA. The CDR3 spans 15 residues. DNA of the CDR3: TGTGCCAGCAGCTTAGAGGGGCAGGGGCTTCAGCCCCAGCATTTT. Translated, it gives CASSLEGQGLQPQHF.